This T cell receptor beta chain was retrieved from a study of chemoradiotherapy in HPV16-positive cancers. Turning to the study itself: Functional T-cell assays on a couple of HPV16-positive patients' cells defined candidate HPV-specific clones and common TCR motifs.

Assay: immunoSEQ multiplex PCR; the TCRdb copy retains only in-frame clones and omits some. The sample includes 3,400 or so clones, around nine tenths of them seen just once. Sample: tumor tissue, taken from a patient who underwent chemoradiotherapy. The clonotype comes from a human donor with HPV-associated anogenital cancer.

The CDR3 loop reads CAVHGGGRDTQYF. CDR3 in DNA: TGTGCCGTACATGGGGGCGGGAGAGATACGCAGTATTTT. The gene calls are TRBV27 and TRBJ2-3; D is possibly TRBD2 (7 bases). The germline V gene has CDR1 MNHEY and CDR2 SMNVEV (reference sequence). Trimming removed 11 bases from V and 5 bases from J, with 17 bases in between. The CDR3 has 13 residues.